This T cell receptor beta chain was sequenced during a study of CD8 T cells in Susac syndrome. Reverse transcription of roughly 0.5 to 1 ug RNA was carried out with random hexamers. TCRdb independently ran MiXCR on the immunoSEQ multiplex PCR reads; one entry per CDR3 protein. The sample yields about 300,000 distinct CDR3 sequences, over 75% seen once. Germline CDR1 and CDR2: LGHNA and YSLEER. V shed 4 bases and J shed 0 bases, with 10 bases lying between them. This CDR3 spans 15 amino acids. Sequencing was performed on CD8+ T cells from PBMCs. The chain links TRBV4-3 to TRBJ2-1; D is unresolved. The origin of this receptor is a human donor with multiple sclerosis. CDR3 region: CASSPHYPSYNEQFF. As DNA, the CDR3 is TGCGCCAGCAGCCCCCACTACCCCTCCTACAATGAGCAGTTCTTC.